This T cell receptor beta chain was sequenced for a study of cytomegalovirus exposure and HLA in healthy donors. Study conclusions and caveats: An observed cluster of highly shared sequence variants was recorded as a likely sequencing artifact. Beyond CMV serostatus, there was no information to go on about immune exposure.

V lost 3 bases to trimming and J lost 1 base, with 3 bases between them. Germline V gene data show CDR1 as SGHVS and CDR2 as FQNEAQ. There are 12 residues in the CDR3. This clone was detected a few times. What it binds is not known. Use of 60 Vbeta and 13 Jbeta primers characterized the PCR. Profiled with immunoSEQ multiplex PCR; TCRdb holds only in-frame clones, not every one. The sample includes roughly 150,000 clones, approximately 81% seen only once; the top ten take 1.3%. This receptor was identified in a man aged 50-59 years in good health and CMV-seropositive. The sequenced material came from PBMCs. The chain recombines TRBV7-8 with TRBJ1-1; D is ambiguous. The CDR3 nucleotides read TGTGCCAGCAGCTTCCAGAACACTGAAGCTTTCTTT. As protein: CASSFQNTEAFF.